Listed here are 11 T cell receptor beta chains from one sample, sequenced in a study of blood T cell repertoires in COVID-19. The table came from immunoSEQ multiplex PCR; TCRdb's copy has only in-frame clones and leaves some out. The data hold about 180,000 clones, with roughly four fifths observed a single time. Sequencing was carried out using peripheral blood. The receptors here all came from a human donor in a cohort sampled during active COVID-19.

This chain uses TRBV6-5 with TRBJ2-7; the match to TRBD2 covers 7 bases. After removal of 2 bases from V and 2 bases from J, the junction contained 3 bases not matched to a gene. Germline CDR1 and CDR2: MNHEY and SVGAGI. This CDR3 contains 14 residues. CDR3 protein: CASSYQRETYEQYF. In nucleotides, the CDR3 is TGTGCCAGCAGTTACCAGCGGGAAACCTACGAGCAGTACTTC.

This chain joins TRBV27 and TRBJ2-7; no clear D. The CDR3 covers 13 residues. Looked up from germline, CDR1 is MNHEY and CDR2 is SMNVEV (reference sequence). The V end lost 6 bases, the J end lost 1 base, and 10 bases lay between the germline ends. As DNA, the CDR3 is TGTGCCAGCAGCCTCGACTGGTCCTACGAGCAGTACTTC. Its translation: CASSLDWSYEQYF.

This clone was found a few times. The rearrangement joins TRBV19 to TRBJ1-2; D remains ambiguous. Germline V CDR1 and CDR2: LNHDA, SQIVND (reference sequence). Trimming pared 5 bases from V and 6 bases from J, leaving 16 bases between. The CDR3 runs 14 residues. CDR3 coding DNA: TGTGCCAGTAGTTCCCAGCCGGGAGGTGATGGCTACACCTTC. This codes for CASSSQPGGDGYTF.

This chain links TRBV6-4 with TRBJ2-7; unclear D gene. Trimming shortened V by 2 bases and J by 0 bases, and 14 bases separated the two germline ends. CDR3 length: 16 amino acids. CDR1 is MRHNA, CDR2 SNTAGT, per germline. CDR3 residues: CASSDPTTLLSYEQYF. The CDR3 bases are TGTGCCAGCAGTGACCCGACGACACTGCTCTCCTACGAGCAGTACTTC.

The V and J genes are TRBV28 and TRBJ1-2; D call uncertain. In germline, CDR1 is MDHEN, CDR2 SYDVKM. This CDR3 region has 11 residues. Trimming pared 4 bases from V and 6 bases from J, leaving 6 bases between. The CDR3 DNA reads as TGTGCCAGCAGTTATCATGATGGCTACACCTTC. Amino acid sequence: CASSYHDGYTF.

This chain joins TRBV12-1 and TRBJ1-5. TRBV12-1 corresponds to a pseudogene. This CDR3 has 14 residues. The CDR3 nucleotides read TGTGCCAGCAGCTTTGCGTACGGAGAGCAGCCCCAGCATTTT. This gives the protein CASSFAYGEQPQHF.

This clone appeared once. This CDR3 reads CASTSDRGRKTQYF. Here the CDR3 DNA reads TGTGCCAGCACCTCGGACAGGGGGCGTAAGACCCAGTACTTC. The chain couples TRBV18 to TRBJ2-5, with TRBD1 identical over 11 bases. V lost 8 bases to trimming and J lost 6 bases; unmatched junction nucleotides: 8. CDR1 and CDR2 from the germline V gene are KGHSH and LQKENI. The CDR3 contains 14 residues. Using reference TRBV18 and TRBJ2-5 for the parts outside the CDR3, the full variable domain is NAGVMQNPRHLVRRRGQEARLRCSPMKGHSHVYWYRQLPEEGLKFMVYLQKENIIDESGMPKERFSAEFPKEGPSILRIQQVVRGDSAAYFCASTSDRGRKTQYFGPGTRLLVL.

V is TRBV28 and J is TRBJ1-5; 8 bases are a match to TRBD1. CDR1 is MDHEN, CDR2 SYDVKM, per germline. The CDR3 contains 14 residues. V trimming: 4 bases; J trimming: 4 bases; junction bases outside the gene matches: 3. This CDR3 is CASSSRQGNQPQHF. The CDR3 nucleotides are TGTGCCAGCAGTTCGCGACAGGGGAATCAGCCCCAGCATTTT.

This clone is classed as medium-sized. The chain combines TRBV15 with TRBJ2-1; a possible D gene is TRBD2 (6 bases). The V gene's germline CDR1 is LNHNV and CDR2 YYDKDF (reference sequence). V gave up 1 base and J gave up 7 bases, with 11 bases separating them. The CDR3 consists of 14 residues. This CDR3 reads CATSRGLGRNEQFF. The CDR3 DNA reads TGTGCCACCAGCAGAGGACTAGGTAGAAATGAGCAGTTCTTC.

The V call is TRBV6-2 or TRBV6-3, the J call TRBJ1-5, with 11 bases identical to TRBD1. This CDR3 is 19 amino acids long. Germline CDR1 reads MNHEY; CDR2 reads SVGEGT. Trimming at V came to 2 bases and at J to 2 bases, leaving 11 bases not matched to a gene. CDR3 nucleotide sequence: TGTGCCAGCAGTTACGGGGGACAGGGGGTCGGGATGGGCAATCAGCCCCAGCATTTT. Protein: CASSYGGQGVGMGNQPQHF.

The chain links TRBV7-6 to TRBJ2-7; 8 nucleotides match TRBD2. The CDR3 length is 14 residues. Germline values: CDR1 SGHVS, CDR2 FNYEAQ. After removal of 5 bases from V and 4 bases from J, the junction contained 7 bases not matched to a gene. The CDR3 DNA reads as TGTGCCAGCAGCCATCCGGGACTAGTTTACGAGCAGTACTTC. It specifies CASSHPGLVYEQYF.